This entry lists 21 T cell receptor beta chains sequenced from one sample in a study of blood T cell repertoires in COVID-19. Using immunoSEQ multiplex PCR, the repertoire was profiled, and TCRdb retains in-frame clones only, with some absent. The sample includes about 160,000 clones, about 88% of them seen just once. Sequencing used peripheral blood. These receptors all come from a man aged 35 to 55 with acute or convalescent COVID-19.

V and J are TRBV7-2 and TRBJ1-5; weak D call: TRBD1 (6 bases). This CDR3 has 15 residues. The germline V gene encodes CDR1 SGHTA and CDR2 FQGNSA. V was pared by 5 bases and J by 4 bases, with 15 bases between. The CDR3 is CASSISRDTNQPQHF. The CDR3 coding sequence is TGTGCCAGCAGCATCTCCCGGGACACGAATCAGCCCCAGCATTTT.

This chain connects TRBV6-4 to TRBJ1-2; D is unclear. Germline values: CDR1 MRHNA, CDR2 SNTAGT. Trimming left V 2 bases short and J 8 bases short, with 9 bases between. CDR3 length: 12 residues. Written as DNA, the CDR3 is TGTGCCAGCAGTGACGAGGGAAAAGGCTACACCTTC. The encoded protein is CASSDEGKGYTF.

This clone was detected only once. The V call is TRBV2, the J call TRBJ1-2; D gene unclear. This CDR3 is 14 amino acids long. CDR1 is SNHLY, CDR2 FYNNEI, per germline. Between the trimmed V and J ends, which lost 4 bases and 0 bases, there was a span of 9 bases. The CDR3 DNA reads as TGTGCCAGCAGTGTGGGCCTCTCTAACTATGGCTACACCTTC. Its protein product is CASSVGLSNYGYTF.

The CDR3 nucleotides read TGTGCCAGCAGCTTGTACTCAGCCAGGGGATCTGGAAACACCATATATTTT. It specifies CASSLYSARGSGNTIYF. This chain uses TRBV5-4 with TRBJ1-3, with D possibly matching TRBD1 (6 bases). Germline V lookup: CDR1 SGHNT, CDR2 YYREEE (reference sequence). The V end was cut by 1 base, the J end by 1 base, with 15 bases between. The CDR3 is made up of 17 amino acids.

This chain links TRBV7-2 with TRBJ2-1, with 8 nucleotides matching TRBD2. The J segment lost 2 bases and the V segment lost 1 base, leaving 1 base of the junction unmatched. Germline V gene sequence: CDR1 SGHTA, CDR2 FQGNSA. The CDR3 is 15 residues long. The CDR3 region has the DNA TGTGCCAGCAGCTTAGGTAGCGGGACCTACAATGAGCAGTTCTTC. It is translated as CASSLGSGTYNEQFF. Full variable domain (rest looked up from reference TRBV7-2 and TRBJ2-1): GAGVSQSPSNKVTEKGKDVELRCDPISGHTALYWYRQSLGQGLEFLIYFQGNSAPDKSGLPSDRFSAERTGGSVSTLTIQRTQQEDSAVYLCASSLGSGTYNEQFFGPGTRLTVL.

The V gene is TRBV7-8, the J gene TRBJ1-3; 7 positions match TRBD1. CDR3 size: 16 residues. V shed 1 base and J 4 bases; nucleotides not matched to a gene: 7. The germline gives CDR1 SGHVS, CDR2 FQNEAQ. The CDR3 DNA reads as TGTGCCAGCAGCTTAGGGTACAGGGGTTGGGGAAACACCATATATTTT. It translates to CASSLGYRGWGNTIYF.

The V call is TRBV5-1, the J call TRBJ2-7, with TRBD1 matching 9 bases. The CDR3 length is 15 residues. The J segment lost 9 bases and the V segment lost 0 bases, leaving 10 bases of the junction unmatched. Germline assignment: CDR1 SGHRS and CDR2 YFSETQ. DNA for the CDR3: TGCGCCAGCAGCTTGGTCGGGACAGGGCAAGAGCGGCAGTACTTC. This sequence encodes CASSLVGTGQERQYF.

The V and J genes are TRBV18 and TRBJ2-1, with D possibly being TRBD2 (6 bases). CDR1 KGHSH and CDR2 LQKENI come from the germline V gene. Trimming stripped 0 bases from V and 2 bases from J, with 11 bases between. The CDR3 is 16 residues long. The CDR3 DNA follows: TGTGCCAGCTCACCACCGGGGCGGGGCACCTACAATGAGCAGTTCTTC. This encodes CASSPPGRGTYNEQFF. The full variable domain, its missing parts supplied by reference TRBV18 and TRBJ2-1, is NAGVMQNPRHLVRRRGQEARLRCSPMKGHSHVYWYRQLPEEGLKFMVYLQKENIIDESGMPKERFSAEFPKEGPSILRIQQVVRGDSAAYFCASSPPGRGTYNEQFFGPGTRLTVL.

V gene TRBV29-1 combines with J gene TRBJ1-1; D call uncertain. Trimming removed 3 bases from V and 2 bases from J, with 10 bases in between. This CDR3 spans 13 amino acids. From germline, CDR1 is SQVTM and CDR2 ANQGSEA. CDR3 coding DNA: TGCAGCGTTGAGCGTGGTGTCAACACTGAAGCTTTCTTT. This encodes CSVERGVNTEAFF.

The rearrangement uses TRBV7-9 and TRBJ1-1, with D tentatively TRBD1 (5 bases). V was clipped by 5 bases and J by 5 bases, with 15 bases between them. This CDR3 contains 14 residues. Germline assignment: CDR1 SEHNR and CDR2 FQNEAQ (reference sequence). The DNA of the CDR3 is TGTGCCAGCAGCGATGCCAAGGGGAAGACTGAAGCTTTCTTT. Its translation is CASSDAKGKTEAFF.

The chain links TRBV27 to TRBJ2-3; D gene uncertain. This CDR3 is built from 13 residues. Trimming took off 6 bases at V and 4 bases at J, with 11 bases between the two ends. Germline V gene sequence: CDR1 MNHEY, CDR2 SMNVEV (reference sequence). Here the CDR3 DNA reads TGTGCCAGCAGGCCTCAGACTGCAGATACGCAGTATTTT. The encoded protein is CASRPQTADTQYF.

The rearrangement links TRBV28 to TRBJ2-2; TRBD1 agrees at 9 bases. The CDR3 runs 17 residues. V shed 1 base and J 5 bases; nucleotides not matched to a gene: 8. CDR1 and CDR2 (germline): MDHEN, SYDVKM. The CDR3 coding sequence is TGTGCCAGCAGTTTATACCCGGGACAGGGAGGGACCGGGGAGCTGTTTTTT. This sequence encodes CASSLYPGQGGTGELFF. Together with reference TRBV28 and TRBJ2-2, the CDR3 gives the full variable domain: DVKVTQSSRYLVKRTGEKVFLECVQDMDHENMFWYRQDPGLGLRLIYFSYDVKMKEKGDIPEGYSVSREKKERFSLILESASTNQTSMYLCASSLYPGQGGTGELFFGEGSRLTVL.

This clone was recorded a few times. This chain connects TRBV18 to TRBJ1-6, with TRBD1 identical over 7 bases. There are 15 residues in the CDR3. Trimming removed 3 bases from V and 5 bases from J; junction bases left unmatched: 4. In germline, CDR1 is KGHSH, CDR2 LQKENI. For the CDR3, the DNA is TGTGCCAGCTCACCCGGACAGGTGAATAATTCACCCCTCCACTTT. It is translated as CASSPGQVNNSPLHF.

The CDR3 sequence is CASSYSEGARNTIYF. The CDR3 DNA reads TGTGCCAGCAGTTACTCGGAGGGGGCTAGAAACACCATATATTTT. V is TRBV6-5 and J is TRBJ1-3, with 7 bases identical to TRBD1. V gave up 0 bases and J gave up 5 bases; unmatched junction bases: 4. CDR3 length: 15 residues. Per the germline V gene, CDR1 is MNHEY and CDR2 is SVGAGI.

The chain is built from TRBV18 and TRBJ1-6; 7 bases map to TRBD1. CDR1 is KGHSH and CDR2 is LQKENI in the germline V gene. The junction had 21 bases not matched to a gene; V was cut back by 4 bases and J by 6 bases. This CDR3 is built from 20 residues. The CDR3: CASSHLRYYIPDRRNSPLHF. CDR3 sequence (DNA): TGTGCCAGCTCACACCTTCGATACTATATCCCGGACAGGCGTAATTCACCCCTCCACTTT.

J is TRBJ1-4 and V is TRBV2, with TRBD1 as a possible D gene (5 bases). CDR3 size: 14 residues. Trimming stripped 6 bases from V and 5 bases from J, with 13 bases between. Looked up from germline, CDR1 is SNHLY and CDR2 is FYNNEI. This CDR3 is CASRWGGVNEKLFF. CDR3 nucleotide sequence: TGTGCCAGCAGATGGGGAGGGGTCAATGAAAAACTGTTTTTT. Full variable domain (rest looked up from reference TRBV2 and TRBJ1-4): EPEVTQTPSHQVTQMGQEVILRCVPISNHLYFYWYRQILGQKVEFLVSFYNNEISEKSEIFDDQFSVERPDGSNFTLKIRSTKLEDSAMYFCASRWGGVNEKLFFGSGTQLSVL.

The chain joins TRBV5-1 to TRBJ2-3; D is unclear. Germline V CDR1 and CDR2: SGHRS, YFSETQ. This CDR3 contains 12 residues. The V and J ends lost 2 bases and 4 bases respectively, with 5 bases between them. CDR3 region: CASSFPADTQYF. CDR3 DNA: TGCGCCAGCAGCTTCCCGGCAGATACGCAGTATTTT.

The chain couples TRBV24-1 to TRBJ2-1; 7 positions match TRBD2. Germline V gives CDR1 KGHDR, CDR2 SFDVKD. The CDR3 totals 14 residues. V trimming: 2 bases; J trimming: 7 bases; junction bases outside the gene matches: 4. CDR3 protein: CATSDYPGGNEQFF. Here the CDR3 DNA reads TGTGCCACCAGTGATTACCCCGGGGGGAATGAGCAGTTCTTC.

This clone was recorded once. The J gene is TRBJ2-7, the V gene TRBV18, with TRBD2 as a possible D gene (7 bases). CDR3 size: 15 residues. In germline, CDR1 is KGHSH, CDR2 LQKENI. The V gene lost 5 bases and the J gene lost 2 bases, with 16 bases spanning the gap. Here the CDR3 reads CASSTEKGGTYEQYF. The CDR3 DNA reads TGTGCCAGCTCAACTGAAAAGGGGGGGACCTACGAGCAGTACTTC.

The chain has TRBV7-2 and TRBJ2-3, with D possibly TRBD2 on 6 matching bases. Per the germline V gene, CDR1 is SGHTA and CDR2 is FQGNSA. The CDR3 runs 17 residues. V dropped 2 bases and J dropped 4 bases, with 19 bases sitting between them. Here the CDR3 reads CASSLTGWVGGADTQYF. CDR3 sequence (DNA): TGTGCCAGCAGCTTAACGGGGTGGGTCGGCGGGGCAGATACGCAGTATTTT.

Only one count was recorded for this clone. The rearrangement links TRBV6-5 to TRBJ1-2; D unclear. The CDR3 length is 15 residues. The V gene's germline CDR1 is MNHEY and CDR2 SVGAGI. V shed 6 bases and J shed 4 bases, with 18 bases lying between them. The CDR3 DNA is TGTGCCAGCAGCAAGTTCGTGGGCCCTTCCTATGGCTACACCTTC. Protein: CASSKFVGPSYGYTF.